These 26 T cell receptor beta chains were sequenced from one sample in a study of blood T cell repertoires in COVID-19. Method: immunoSEQ multiplex PCR; TCRdb's copy keeps in-frame clones and lacks some. The sample has about 200,000 clones, 75% to 85% seen once. The specimen was PBMCs or T cells enriched from blood (not recorded which). The receptors come from a woman between 40 and 50 years old with acute COVID-19.

This rearrangement joins TRBV9 to TRBJ1-6, with 7 bases aligning to TRBD1. This CDR3 comprises 13 residues. With V trimmed by 2 bases and J by 7 bases, 0 bases remained unmatched. Germline V CDR1 and CDR2: SGDLS, YYNGEE. For the CDR3, the DNA is TGTGCCAGCAGCGTGACAGGGAATTCACCCCTCCACTTT. This sequence encodes CASSVTGNSPLHF.

There are a few counts of this clone. The chain uses TRBV5-1 and TRBJ1-4; D is perhaps TRBD1 (5 bases). This CDR3 has 13 residues. The ends were cut back, 4 bases at V and 4 bases at J, with 8 bases in the middle. Germline V gene lookup returns CDR1 SGHRS and CDR2 YFSETQ. CDR3 DNA sequence: TGCGCCAGCAGCCAGGGTTTTAATGAAAAACTGTTTTTT. Protein sequence: CASSQGFNEKLFF.

The V call is TRBV2, the J call TRBJ2-3; D is undetermined. V was trimmed by 4 bases and J by 0 bases, leaving 11 bases between them. The CDR3 length is 15 residues. Germline V gene sequence: CDR1 SNHLY, CDR2 FYNNEI. Written as DNA, the CDR3 is TGTGCCAGCAGTGTCGAAACTACTAGCACAGATACGCAGTATTTT. It translates to CASSVETTSTDTQYF.

The V call is TRBV19, the J call TRBJ2-4, with 7 bases that match TRBD1. There are 13 residues in the CDR3. Germline V gene sequence: CDR1 LNHDA, CDR2 SQIVND (reference sequence). V lost 6 bases to trimming and J lost 7 bases; unmatched junction nucleotides: 6. The CDR3 sequence: CASRRQGKNIQYF. The CDR3, as DNA: TGTGCCAGTAGAAGACAGGGAAAGAACATTCAGTACTTC. The whole variable domain, remainder taken from reference TRBV19 and TRBJ2-4, is DGGITQSPKYLFRKEGQNVTLSCEQNLNHDAMYWYRQDPGQGLRLIYYSQIVNDFQKGDIAEGYSVSREKKESFPLTVTSAQKNPTAFYLCASRRQGKNIQYFGAGTRLSVL.

The chain has TRBV19 and TRBJ1-2; 7 bases agree with TRBD1. Losses at the gene ends were 1 base for V and 0 bases for J; bases not matched to a gene: 5. Germline CDR1 LNHDA, CDR2 SQIVND (reference sequence). This CDR3 region has 16 residues. This CDR3 reads CASSIVGQVSNYGYTF. In DNA, the CDR3 is TGTGCCAGTAGTATAGTAGGACAGGTGTCTAACTATGGCTACACCTTC.

Here the CDR3 DNA reads TGTGCCAGCCCACCCCCTAGCGGGGGGGCACCCGGGGAGCTGTTTTTT. It specifies CASPPPSGGAPGELFF. V usage is TRBV19 and J usage is TRBJ2-2, with 12 bases fitting TRBD2. There are 16 residues in the CDR3. J was trimmed by 6 bases and V by 9 bases; bases with no gene match: 11. Per the germline V gene, CDR1 is LNHDA and CDR2 is SQIVND (reference sequence). The entire variable domain, with the rest obtained from reference TRBV19 and TRBJ2-2, is as follows: DGGITQSPKYLFRKEGQNVTLSCEQNLNHDAMYWYRQDPGQGLRLIYYSQIVNDFQKGDIAEGYSVSREKKESFPLTVTSAQKNPTAFYLCASPPPSGGAPGELFFGEGSRLTVL.

The J gene is TRBJ2-3, the V gene TRBV14, with 7 bases lining up with TRBD2. V lost 4 bases and J lost 15; bases outside the gene matches: 4. Germline V gives CDR1 SGHDN, CDR2 FVKESK. This CDR3 comprises 10 residues. The DNA for the CDR3 is TGTGCCAGCAGCCGACTAGCACCCTATTTT. This gives the protein CASSRLAPYF.

The V and J genes are TRBV6-2 or TRBV6-3 and TRBJ2-2, with TRBD1 identical over 7 bases. Looked up from germline, CDR1 is MNHEY and CDR2 is SVGEGT. The CDR3 totals 15 residues. The trim removed 2 bases at V and 7 bases at J, leaving 7 bases unmatched. CDR3 sequence reads: CASSYDQGDNGELFF. As DNA, the CDR3 is TGTGCCAGCAGTTACGACCAGGGGGACAACGGGGAGCTGTTTTTT.

This clone was detected only once. The chain has TRBV30 and TRBJ2-1; 15 bases line up with TRBD2. The V segment lost 0 bases and the J segment 7 bases; nucleotides outside the gene matches: 4. Germline CDR1 reads GTSNPN; CDR2 reads SVGIG (reference sequence). This CDR3 has 16 amino acids. The CDR3 protein is CAWSVRTSGRVNEQFF. Here the CDR3 DNA reads TGTGCCTGGAGTGTACGGACTAGCGGGAGGGTGAATGAGCAGTTCTTC.

In nucleotides, the CDR3 is TGTGCCTGGAGTGTAAGCGGGGGGGTAGCAGATACGCAGTATTTT. Its translation is CAWSVSGGVADTQYF. The rearrangement joins TRBV30 to TRBJ2-3, with 10 bases identical to TRBD2. Unmatched junction bases numbered 4, after V lost 0 bases and J lost 4 bases. The germline CDR1 and CDR2 sequences are GTSNPN and SVGIG (reference sequence). CDR3 length: 15 residues.

CDR3 bases: TGTGCCAGCAGTGAAGGTCCAGGCTTTACCTACGAGCAGTACTTC. Protein: CASSEGPGFTYEQYF. The rearrangement uses TRBV6-1 and TRBJ2-7; no definite D call. The CDR3 runs 15 residues. V was cut by 1 base and J by 2 bases, with 12 bases left in between. CDR1 and CDR2 (germline): MNHNS, SASEGT.

The CDR3 sequence is CASLQGPTFTEAFF. The CDR3 coding sequence is TGTGCCAGTTTACAGGGGCCGACCTTCACTGAAGCTTTCTTT. V and J are TRBV7-9 and TRBJ1-1; TRBD1 matches at 7 bases. V lost 9 bases to trimming and J lost 4 bases; unmatched junction nucleotides: 11. Germline V gene sequence: CDR1 SEHNR, CDR2 FQNEAQ (reference sequence). The CDR3 sequence is 14 residues long. Supplemented by reference TRBV7-9 and TRBJ1-1, the full variable domain reads DTGVSQNPRHKITKRGQNVTFRCDPISEHNRLYWYRQTLGQGPEFLTYFQNEAQLEKSRLLSDRFSAERPKGSFSTLEIQRTEQGDSAMYLCASLQGPTFTEAFFGQGTRLTVV.

The chain carries TRBV9 and TRBJ1-5; possibly TRBD1 for D (6 bases). CDR1 is SGDLS and CDR2 is YYNGEE in the germline V gene. The V and J ends lost 0 bases and 3 bases respectively, with 10 bases between them. There are 15 residues in the CDR3. In DNA form, the CDR3 reads TGTGCCAGCAGCGTAGGGGGGCGGATCAATCAGCCCCAGCATTTT. It codes for CASSVGGRINQPQHF.

This sequence joins TRBV7-3 and TRBJ1-6; D is ambiguous. CDR3 size: 14 residues. CDR1 SGHTA and CDR2 FQGTGA come from the germline V gene. Trimming left V 0 bases short and J 8 bases short, with 8 bases between. As DNA, the CDR3 is TGTGCCAGCAGCTTAACCGGTATGGATTCACCCCTCCACTTT. Translating it yields CASSLTGMDSPLHF.

V usage is TRBV2 and J usage is TRBJ2-1, with D possibly matching TRBD2 (6 bases). This CDR3 has 13 residues. Deletions cut 6 bases from V and 9 bases from J, with 15 bases between. Germline V gene lookup returns CDR1 SNHLY and CDR2 FYNNEI. CDR3 nucleotide sequence: TGTGCCAGCAGAGTGTACGGGGGAGGTGAGCAGTTCTTC. Its protein is CASRVYGGGEQFF.

The chain employs TRBV29-1 and TRBJ1-1; possibly TRBD1 for D (5 bases). V lost 4 bases to trimming and J lost 4 bases, with 13 bases between them. This CDR3 is 13 amino acids long. Looked up from germline, CDR1 is SQVTM and CDR2 is ANQGSEA. The CDR3 bases are TGCAGCGTTGTGGGGCCCCCGGGCACTGAAGCTTTCTTT. Amino acids: CSVVGPPGTEAFF.

CDR3 region: CSVDQGVNYGYTF. CDR3 DNA: TGCAGCGTTGACCAGGGGGTTAACTATGGCTACACCTTC. This chain joins TRBV29-1 and TRBJ1-2, with TRBD1 matching 7 bases. The trim removed 3 bases at V and 1 base at J, leaving 2 bases unmatched. The length of the CDR3 is 13 residues. Germline CDR1 SQVTM, CDR2 ANQGSEA.

The genes are TRBV28 and TRBJ2-7; 10 bases fit TRBD1. The germline gives CDR1 MDHEN, CDR2 SYDVKM. With 6 bases clipped from V and 5 bases from J, the junction kept 10 bases outside the gene matches. The CDR3 contains 15 residues. As DNA, the CDR3 is TGTGCCAGCAGCTCCCGGGACAGGGGAGGCAACGAGCAGTACTTC. Amino acids: CASSSRDRGGNEQYF. Full variable domain (remainder filled in from reference TRBV28 and TRBJ2-7): DVKVTQSSRYLVKRTGEKVFLECVQDMDHENMFWYRQDPGLGLRLIYFSYDVKMKEKGDIPEGYSVSREKKERFSLILESASTNQTSMYLCASSSRDRGGNEQYFGPGTRLTVT.

The genes are TRBV2 and TRBJ1-6; D not resolved. The CDR3 is 16 residues long. V was cut by 8 bases and J by 7 bases, with 21 bases left in between. Germline V gives CDR1 SNHLY, CDR2 FYNNEI. CDR3 sequence reads: CASCKEAGGGNSPLHF. The CDR3 region has the DNA TGTGCCAGCTGTAAGGAGGCAGGCGGCGGCAATTCACCCCTCCACTTT.

The V call is TRBV30, the J call TRBJ2-5; 11 nucleotides match TRBD2. CDR3 length: 14 residues. In germline, CDR1 is GTSNPN, CDR2 SVGIG (reference sequence). Losses at the gene ends were 4 bases for V and 4 bases for J; bases not matched to a gene: 5. The CDR3 DNA follows: TGTGCCTGGAAGATTAGCGGGGGGGCAGAGACCCAGTACTTC. Its translation is CAWKISGGAETQYF.

The chain combines TRBV7-8 with TRBJ2-3; TRBD2 aligns across 12 bases. V shed 4 bases, J shed 4 bases, and the junction held 6 bases outside the gene matches. The germline V gene has CDR1 SGHVS and CDR2 FQNEAQ. The CDR3 length is 16 residues. The CDR3 protein is CASSWGTSGLPDTQYF. The CDR3, as DNA: TGTGCCAGCAGCTGGGGGACTAGCGGGCTTCCAGATACGCAGTATTTT.

The table lists this clone with a count of one. This chain connects TRBV5-1 to TRBJ2-2, with a tentative D call TRBD1 (6 bases). V was pared by 1 base and J by 3 bases, with 13 bases between. Germline CDR1 SGHRS, CDR2 YFSETQ. The CDR3 is 16 residues long. The DNA for the CDR3 is TGCGCCAGCAGCTTGCGGCAGGGGATGGACACCGGGGAGCTGTTTTTT. Translated: CASSLRQGMDTGELFF.

The V gene is TRBV19, the J gene TRBJ1-6; D call uncertain. This CDR3 has 12 residues. Trimming took off 8 bases at V and 7 bases at J, with 9 bases between the two ends. The germline V gene has CDR1 LNHDA and CDR2 SQIVND (reference sequence). The CDR3 region has the DNA TGTGCCAGTTTGGGCCCCAATTCACCCCTCCACTTT. It codes for CASLGPNSPLHF.

The chain recombines TRBV15 with TRBJ2-7; D might be TRBD2 (5 bases). The CDR3 is 11 amino acids. Germline V gene sequence: CDR1 LNHNV, CDR2 YYDKDF (reference sequence). Trimming shortened V by 3 bases and J by 9 bases, and 9 bases separated the two germline ends. The CDR3 nucleotides read TGTGCCACCAGCAGCGGGATGGGGCAGTACTTC. It yields the protein CATSSGMGQYF.

This clone was recorded once. The V and J genes are TRBV28 and TRBJ1-4, with TRBD1 matching over 7 bases. Germline V gives CDR1 MDHEN, CDR2 SYDVKM. V was pared by 4 bases and J by 9 bases, with 11 bases of the junction left unmatched. This CDR3 is 15 amino acids long. The CDR3 loop is CASSSLLRQGQKLFF. In DNA, the CDR3 is TGTGCCAGCAGTTCCCTTCTCAGACAGGGCCAAAAACTGTTTTTT.

The rearrangement links TRBV19 to TRBJ2-7; TRBD1 matches at 8 bases. V was clipped by 11 bases and J by 1 base; unmatched bases: 7. The CDR3 length is 13 residues. The germline V gene encodes CDR1 LNHDA and CDR2 SQIVND (reference sequence). The CDR3 nucleotides read TGTGCCGCCGGACAGGGAGTTTCCTACGAGCAGTACTTC. This gives the protein CAAGQGVSYEQYF. Complete variable domain (other parts from reference TRBV19 and TRBJ2-7): DGGITQSPKYLFRKEGQNVTLSCEQNLNHDAMYWYRQDPGQGLRLIYYSQIVNDFQKGDIAEGYSVSREKKESFPLTVTSAQKNPTAFYLCAAGQGVSYEQYFGPGTRLTVT.